What follows are 21 T cell receptor beta chains derived from one specimen sequenced in a study of blood T cell repertoires in COVID-19. The protocol was immunoSEQ multiplex PCR, while the TCRdb copy is restricted to in-frame clones and leaves out a portion. The sample holds approximately 190,000 clones, 75% to 90% seen once. The sequenced sample was peripheral blood. These receptors were taken from a man aged 60 to 75 with acute or convalescent COVID-19.

This chain links TRBV29-1 with TRBJ2-1, with 11 bases lining up with TRBD2. Germline CDR1 is SQVTM and CDR2 is ANQGSEA. The V and J ends lost 6 bases and 6 bases, in that order; junction bases with no gene match: 7. The CDR3 covers 14 residues. The CDR3 here is CSVNLAGGTNEQFF. The CDR3 nucleotides read TGCAGCGTAAACCTAGCGGGAGGAACCAATGAGCAGTTCTTC.

The J gene is TRBJ2-5, the V gene TRBV6-5; D perhaps matches TRBD2 (5 bases). V was cut by 8 bases and J by 0 bases, with 7 bases left in between. Germline-derived CDR1 and CDR2 are MNHEY and SVGAGI. CDR3 size: 12 residues. CDR3 coding DNA: TGTGCCAGCCGAGGGTACCAAGAGACCCAGTACTTC. It codes for CASRGYQETQYF.

This chain links TRBV5-4 with TRBJ2-7; D may be TRBD2 (5 bases). This CDR3 is 14 amino acids long. The V and J ends lost 2 bases and 1 base respectively, with 10 bases between them. The germline gives CDR1 SGHNT, CDR2 YYREEE (reference sequence). CDR3 coding DNA: TGTGCCAGCAGCTTAACGGGGAAATCCTACGAGCAGTACTTC. Its protein product is CASSLTGKSYEQYF.

This clone has just a few counts. The chain recombines TRBV20-1 with TRBJ1-6; D remains unclear. With 3 bases removed from V and 1 base from J, the gap between germline ends came to 10 bases. The germline gives CDR1 DFQATT, CDR2 SNEGSKA (reference sequence). The CDR3 is 15 residues long. CDR3 in amino acids: CSASPGGSYNSPLHF. Here the CDR3 DNA reads TGCAGTGCTAGTCCAGGAGGGTCCTATAATTCACCCCTCCACTTT.

On this clone itself: The same CDR3 also results from other DNA sequences found in this sample. The rearrangement uses TRBV6-6 and TRBJ2-7; D possibly corresponds to TRBD1 (6 bases). The germline V gene has CDR1 MNHNY and CDR2 SVGAGI (reference sequence). The CDR3 has 14 residues. V dropped 2 bases and J dropped 2 bases, with 10 bases sitting between them. In DNA, the CDR3 is TGTGCCAGCAGTTACGGCCAGGGGCCCTACGAGCAGTACTTC. Translating gives CASSYGQGPYEQYF.

The J gene is TRBJ2-7, the V gene TRBV18; 12 positions match TRBD2. The germline CDR1 and CDR2 sequences are KGHSH and LQKENI. Unmatched junction bases numbered 9, after V lost 3 bases and J lost 3 bases. The CDR3 runs 17 residues. The CDR3 spells CASSPGLAGYWGYEQYF. As DNA, the CDR3 is TGTGCCAGCTCACCCGGACTAGCGGGATATTGGGGCTACGAGCAGTACTTC.

This CDR3 is CASSPRQAETQYF. The CDR3 coding sequence is TGTGCCAGCAGCCCCCGACAGGCGGAGACCCAGTACTTC. The V and J genes are TRBV9 and TRBJ2-5; TRBD1 might be the D (6 bases). V was cut by 4 bases and J by 5 bases, with 12 bases left in between. Germline lookup yields CDR1 SGDLS and CDR2 YYNGEE. CDR3 length equals 13 residues.

The V gene is TRBV21-1, the J gene TRBJ1-1; the table's D call of TRBD1 was not tested on the DNA. TRBV21-1 counts as a pseudogene. CDR3 length: 13 amino acids. The CDR3 spells CASSRTGRTEAFF. The DNA for the CDR3 is TGTGCCAGCAGTAGGACAGGGCGGACTGAAGCTTTCTTT.

The rearrangement joins TRBV7-6 to TRBJ1-3; D is undetermined. Per germline, CDR1 SGHVS and CDR2 FNYEAQ. CDR3 size: 15 residues. V lost 5 bases to trimming and J lost 0 bases, with 11 bases between them. The CDR3 nucleotides are TGTGCCAGCAGCGTAACTTCAGGCTCTGGAAACACCATATATTTT. As protein: CASSVTSGSGNTIYF. The full variable domain, rest sourced from reference TRBV7-6 and TRBJ1-3, is GAGVSQSPRYKVTKRGQDVALRCDPISGHVSLYWYRQALGQGPEFLTYFNYEAQQDKSGLPNDRFSAERPEGSISTLTIQRTEQRDSAMYRCASSVTSGSGNTIYFGEGSWLTVV.

The chain is built from TRBV4-1 and TRBJ1-4; D may be TRBD1 (6 bases). Germline assignment: CDR1 MGHRA and CDR2 YSYEKL. This CDR3 region has 13 residues. The V end was cut by 1 base, the J end by 11 bases, with 11 bases between. The chain's CDR3 is CASSQGEGGKLFF. The CDR3, as DNA: TGCGCCAGCAGCCAAGGCGAGGGGGGGAAACTGTTTTTT.

This chain joins TRBV5-6 and TRBJ2-7; unclear D gene. Between the trimmed V and J ends, which lost 4 bases and 4 bases, there was a span of 18 bases. The CDR3 length is 15 residues. Germline values: CDR1 SGHDT, CDR2 YYEEEE. CDR3 region: CASSRSWPAGYEQYF. The CDR3 DNA sequence: TGTGCCAGCAGCCGGAGTTGGCCGGCTGGTTACGAGCAGTACTTC.

The chain couples TRBV2 to TRBJ2-3; 13 bases are shared with TRBD2. The germline V gene has CDR1 SNHLY and CDR2 FYNNEI. This CDR3 is built from 16 residues. Germline trimming cut 6 bases from V and 6 bases from J; bases unmatched to any gene: 9. The CDR3 DNA sequence: TGTGCCAGCAGCCGGCGGACTAGCGGGGGTAGGGATACGCAGTATTTT. Translating gives CASSRRTSGGRDTQYF.

V usage is TRBV2 and J usage is TRBJ1-5, with D hard to call. The V end was cut by 1 base, the J end by 5 bases, with 6 bases between. Germline V gene sequence: CDR1 SNHLY, CDR2 FYNNEI. The length of the CDR3 is 13 residues. The CDR3 reads CASSEGSYQPQHF. In nucleotides, the CDR3 is TGTGCCAGCAGTGAAGGGAGCTATCAGCCCCAGCATTTT.

This chain's CDR3 is CATSDPSGGALGDEQFF. The CDR3 DNA reads as TGTGCCACCAGTGACCCCAGCGGGGGGGCCCTAGGCGATGAGCAGTTCTTC. The J gene is TRBJ2-1, the V gene TRBV24-1; 10 nucleotides line up with TRBD2. The CDR3 totals 17 residues. V lost 4 bases and J lost 8; bases outside the gene matches: 13. CDR1 is KGHDR, CDR2 SFDVKD, per germline.

The chain couples TRBV15 to TRBJ2-2; TRBD1 agrees at 7 bases. Looked up from germline, CDR1 is LNHNV and CDR2 is YYDKDF (reference sequence). V dropped 6 bases and J dropped 4; count of bases not matched to a gene: 8. The CDR3 length is 15 residues. As DNA, the CDR3 is TGTGCCACCAGGAAACAGGGGAGCGGCACCGGGGAGCTGTTTTTT. Its translation is CATRKQGSGTGELFF. Variable domain in full (rest from reference TRBV15 and TRBJ2-2): DAMVIQNPRYQVTQFGKPVTLSCSQTLNHNVMYWYQQKSSQAPKLLFHYYDKDFNNEADTPDNFQSRRPNTSFCFLDIRSPGLGDTAMYLCATRKQGSGTGELFFGEGSRLTVL.

This chain connects TRBV6-5 to TRBJ2-3; 7 positions match TRBD2. The CDR3 length is 15 residues. From germline, CDR1 is MNHEY and CDR2 SVGAGI. The V gene end was trimmed by 5 bases and the J gene end by 2 bases; junction bases not matched to a gene: 7. CDR3 sequence (DNA): TGTGCCAGCAGTCCAGCGGGGACTCTCACAGATACGCAGTATTTT. Amino acid sequence: CASSPAGTLTDTQYF.

The V gene is TRBV7-9, the J gene TRBJ1-1; 9 bases line up with TRBD1. Germline loops: CDR1 SEHNR, CDR2 FQNEAQ (reference sequence). The CDR3 covers 20 residues. V was clipped by 5 bases and J by 0 bases; unmatched bases: 19. The DNA for the CDR3 is TGTGCCAGCAGCACACCGACAGGGGGGTCCCCGGTCCCGATGAACACTGAAGCTTTCTTT. The encoded protein is CASSTPTGGSPVPMNTEAFF.

This chain connects TRBV7-9 to TRBJ1-1; maybe TRBD1 (6 bases). This CDR3 spans 17 amino acids. Trimming removed 3 bases from V and 7 bases from J, with 24 bases in between. Germline-derived CDR1 and CDR2 are SEHNR and FQNEAQ (reference sequence). The DNA for the CDR3 is TGTGCCAGCAGCTTGGGGGCCGAGGGCGCTAAAATGGTTGAAGCTTTCTTT. This translates into CASSLGAEGAKMVEAFF.

CDR3 residues: CASSQGGTGFYNEQFF. The CDR3 DNA sequence: TGTGCCAGCAGCCAAGGGGGGACAGGGTTTTACAATGAGCAGTTCTTC. The rearrangement joins TRBV3-1 (or the pseudogene TRBV3-2) to TRBJ2-1, with 9 bases lining up with TRBD1. The CDR3 totals 16 residues. After removal of 1 base from V and 4 bases from J, the junction contained 5 bases not matched to a gene. Germline-derived CDR1 and CDR2 are LGHDT and YNNKEL (reference sequence).

This chain uses TRBV7-8 with TRBJ1-3, with 7 bases fitting TRBD1. The germline V gene encodes CDR1 SGHVS and CDR2 FQNEAQ. The CDR3 totals 15 residues. J was trimmed by 3 bases and V by 5 bases; bases with no gene match: 7. The CDR3 here is CASSPRWDSGNTIYF. As DNA, the CDR3 is TGTGCCAGCAGCCCTAGGTGGGACAGTGGAAACACCATATATTTT. The full variable domain, rest sourced from reference TRBV7-8 and TRBJ1-3, is GAGVSQSPRYKVAKRGQDVALRCDPISGHVSLFWYQQALGQGPEFLTYFQNEAQLDKSGLPSDRFFAERPEGSVSTLKIQRTQQEDSAVYLCASSPRWDSGNTIYFGEGSWLTVV.

The chain carries TRBV9 and TRBJ1-2, with 12 nucleotides matching TRBD1. The trim removed 4 bases at V and 4 bases at J, leaving 5 bases unmatched. The germline V gene has CDR1 SGDLS and CDR2 YYNGEE. The CDR3 contains 15 residues. In nucleotides, the CDR3 is TGTGCCAGCAGCAACCGGGACAGGGGGCTCTATGGCTACACCTTC. Residues: CASSNRDRGLYGYTF.